The 21 T cell receptor beta chains reported below all come from one sample, sequenced in a study of T cells in Graves' hyperthyroidism and ophthalmopathy. What was amplified from RNA transcripts were TCR beta CDR3 regions. First-round RT-PCR targeting the TCR CDR3 was performed with the HTBI primer set. TCRdb ran MiXCR on the multiplex PCR reads and lists one entry per CDR3 protein. This repertoire shows approximately 640,000 distinct CDR3 sequences, around 15% found once; its top ten account for around a sixth. The sequencing sample was made of blood. These receptors were collected from a man between 45 and 60 years old with Graves' hyperthyroidism.

This clonotype was seen only a few times. The chain carries TRBV29-1 and TRBJ2-7; 7 nucleotides line up with TRBD2. Germline CDR1 and CDR2: SQVTM and ANQGSEA. V lost 5 bases to trimming and J lost 7 bases; unmatched junction nucleotides: 8. CDR3 length: 12 amino acids. The CDR3 sequence is CSVRTSPPEQYF. The CDR3, as DNA: TGCAGCGTTCGGACTAGTCCCCCGGAGCAGTACTTC.

The genes are TRBV30 and TRBJ2-1; 7 bases are shared with TRBD2. The CDR3 length is 14 residues. Per the germline V gene, CDR1 is GTSNPN and CDR2 is SVGIG (reference sequence). V lost 0 bases to trimming and J lost 4 bases; unmatched junction nucleotides: 3. This CDR3 reads CAWSVLAGYNEQFF. The CDR3 DNA sequence: TGTGCCTGGAGTGTATTAGCGGGTTACAATGAGCAGTTCTTC.

This clonotype was seen only a few times. The chain links TRBV10-3 to TRBJ2-7; 7 positions agree with TRBD2. J gave up 5 bases and V 2 bases, and 9 bases lay outside the gene matches. Germline V CDR1 and CDR2: ENHRY, SYGVKD. This CDR3 has 15 amino acids. This CDR3 reads CAISEDGQGGNEQYF. CDR3 bases: TGTGCCATCAGTGAGGACGGGCAGGGAGGGAACGAGCAGTACTTC.

V usage is TRBV6-2 or TRBV6-3 and J usage is TRBJ1-2; no definite D call. The germline V and J ends were trimmed by 0 bases and 7 bases, with 15 bases remaining between them. CDR3 size: 15 residues. Germline lookup yields CDR1 MNHEY and CDR2 SVGEGT. The CDR3 loop reads CASSYSLRGSSGYTF. The CDR3 DNA reads TGTGCCAGCAGTTACTCCTTGAGAGGGTCGTCTGGCTACACCTTC.

This clonotype was counted at least ten times. The chain combines TRBV28 with TRBJ1-5, with TRBD1 as a possible D gene (5 bases). The CDR3 has 14 amino acids. CDR1 MDHEN and CDR2 SYDVKM come from the germline V gene. V was clipped by 6 bases and J by 6 bases, with 15 bases between them. CDR3 residues: CASSPGGLAQPQHF. CDR3 in DNA: TGTGCCAGCAGCCCCGGGGGGTTAGCTCAGCCCCAGCATTTT. Variable domain in full (rest from reference TRBV28 and TRBJ1-5): DVKVTQSSRYLVKRTGEKVFLECVQDMDHENMFWYRQDPGLGLRLIYFSYDVKMKEKGDIPEGYSVSREKKERFSLILESASTNQTSMYLCASSPGGLAQPQHFGDGTRLSIL.

This clonotype was seen ten or more times. The chain links TRBV7-9 to TRBJ1-1; 8 bases agree with TRBD1. The ends lost 4 bases at V and 10 bases at J; junction bases unmatched: 2. CDR3 length: 11 residues. Germline V lookup: CDR1 SEHNR, CDR2 FQNEAQ (reference sequence). The CDR3 sequence is CASSSTGGAFF. The CDR3 nucleotides read TGTGCCAGCAGCTCAACAGGGGGAGCTTTCTTT.

This clonotype was seen many times. The gene calls are TRBV6-1 and TRBJ2-1; TRBD1 matches 7 bases. There are 14 residues in the CDR3. The germline V gene encodes CDR1 MNHNS and CDR2 SASEGT. J lost 1 base, V lost 8 bases, and 5 bases had no gene match. CDR3 nucleotide sequence: TGTGCCAGCCTAAGACAGGGTTCCTACAATGAGCAGTTCTTC. It specifies CASLRQGSYNEQFF.

The CDR3 nucleotides are TGCGCCAGCAGCGGGGGAGTACCTAGCTACGAGCAGTACTTC. This codes for CASSGGVPSYEQYF. The chain employs TRBV5-1 and TRBJ2-7; possibly TRBD1 or TRBD2 for D (5 bases each). This CDR3 comprises 14 residues. V lost 4 bases and J 3 bases, leaving 14 bases between the germline ends. Germline-derived CDR1 and CDR2 are SGHRS and YFSETQ.

The V call is TRBV6-1, the J call TRBJ1-6; TRBD1 matches 8 bases. The length of the CDR3 is 15 residues. Germline values: CDR1 MNHNS, CDR2 SASEGT. V was pared by 5 bases and J by 8 bases, with 8 bases of the junction left unmatched. The CDR3 bases are TGTGCCAGCAGTCCCCAGGGGGCGGATTATTCACCCCTCCACTTT. Its translation: CASSPQGADYSPLHF.

This clonotype was seen repeatedly, ten times or more. The rearrangement joins TRBV5-1 to TRBJ2-2; TRBD1 aligns across 7 bases. The length of the CDR3 is 14 residues. The V segment lost 0 bases and the J segment 7 bases; nucleotides outside the gene matches: 3. Germline V gene sequence: CDR1 SGHRS, CDR2 YFSETQ. The CDR3 nucleotides are TGCGCCAGCAGCTTGGAACAGGGGATCGGGGAGCTGTTTTTT. Protein: CASSLEQGIGELFF.

There are many counts of this clonotype. This chain joins TRBV27 and TRBJ1-3, with a weak D call TRBD1 (6 bases). The CDR3 totals 16 residues. V was clipped by 6 bases and J by 0 bases, with 15 bases between them. Per germline, CDR1 MNHEY and CDR2 SMNVEV (reference sequence). CDR3 region: CASSITGQISGNTIYF. CDR3 sequence (DNA): TGTGCCAGCAGCATAACCGGACAGATCTCTGGAAACACCATATATTTT.

The gene calls are TRBV9 and TRBJ2-1; 8 bases fit TRBD2. Germline lookup yields CDR1 SGDLS and CDR2 YYNGEE. V lost 2 bases to trimming and J lost 8 bases; unmatched junction nucleotides: 3. The CDR3 covers 13 residues. CDR3 amino acids: CASSVGLGDEQFF. The CDR3, as DNA: TGTGCCAGCAGCGTGGGACTAGGGGATGAGCAGTTCTTC.

This clonotype was counted many times. The rearrangement uses TRBV20-1 and TRBJ2-3; D is ambiguous. Trimming cost V 3 bases and J 2 bases, with 6 bases left between them. CDR3 length: 12 residues. CDR1 and CDR2 (germline): DFQATT, SNEGSKA (reference sequence). CDR3 residues: CSASQPTDTQYF. For the CDR3, the DNA is TGCAGTGCTAGCCAGCCCACAGATACGCAGTATTTT.

The chain recombines TRBV6-1 with TRBJ1-2, with D tentatively TRBD1 (5 bases). V was cut by 7 bases and J by 3 bases, with 18 bases left in between. This CDR3 has 15 amino acids. CDR1 and CDR2 from the germline V gene are MNHNS and SASEGT. The CDR3 coding sequence is TGTGCCAGCACGAACGACCGGGACGGTGACTATGGCTACACCTTC. It translates to CASTNDRDGDYGYTF.

This clonotype was picked up many times. The chain couples TRBV12-3 or TRBV12-4 to TRBJ1-2, with no clear D. This CDR3 has 13 amino acids. V was trimmed by 5 bases and J by 5 bases, leaving 12 bases between them. This CDR3 is CASSGVRGYGYTF. In DNA, the CDR3 is TGTGCCAGCAGTGGGGTCCGGGGATATGGCTACACCTTC.

This clonotype was recorded at least ten times. V usage is TRBV5-1 and J usage is TRBJ1-2; D is perhaps TRBD1 (5 bases). Germline V gene data show CDR1 as SGHRS and CDR2 as YFSETQ. V lost 0 bases and J lost 6, with 9 bases in between. The CDR3 contains 13 residues. Here the CDR3 reads CASSLEGSHGYTF. The DNA for the CDR3 is TGCGCCAGCAGCTTGGAGGGGAGTCATGGCTACACCTTC. The entire variable domain, with the rest obtained from reference TRBV5-1 and TRBJ1-2, is as follows: KAGVTQTPRYLIKTRGQQVTLSCSPISGHRSVSWYQQTPGQGLQFLFEYFSETQRNKGNFPGRFSGRQFSNSRSEMNVSTLELGDSALYLCASSLEGSHGYTFGSGTRLTVV.

This clonotype was seen at least ten times. The genes are TRBV20-1 and TRBJ2-7, with TRBD1 identical over 7 bases. J lost 0 bases, V lost 4 bases, and 3 bases had no gene match. This CDR3 comprises 13 residues. Germline CDR1 is DFQATT and CDR2 is SNEGSKA (reference sequence). CDR3 loop: CSATRQGSYEQYF. DNA of the CDR3: TGCAGTGCTACCCGACAGGGCTCCTACGAGCAGTACTTC.

This clonotype was seen once. This sequence joins TRBV20-1 and TRBJ2-7; no firm D call. V gave up 0 bases and J gave up 6 bases, with 18 bases separating them. The CDR3 totals 15 residues. Germline CDR1 reads DFQATT; CDR2 reads SNEGSKA (reference sequence). The CDR3 DNA sequence: TGCAGTGCTAGAGATTCTGGCTCCCCGACCGCCGAGCAGTACTTC. Protein: CSARDSGSPTAEQYF.

This clonotype turned up a few times. This rearrangement joins TRBV4-1 to TRBJ2-1; 11 bases match TRBD2. In germline, CDR1 is MGHRA, CDR2 YSYEKL. The CDR3 extends over 16 amino acids. V lost 0 bases, J lost 9 bases, and 7 bases stayed unmatched. The CDR3 loop reads CASSQDLLSGRAEQFF. The CDR3 DNA follows: TGCGCCAGCAGCCAAGATCTTCTTAGCGGGAGGGCTGAGCAGTTCTTC.

This clonotype occurred a few times. The J gene is TRBJ1-4, the V gene TRBV20-1; D gene uncertain. The CDR3 totals 14 residues. The germline gives CDR1 DFQATT, CDR2 SNEGSKA (reference sequence). V was clipped by 3 bases and J by 8 bases, with 16 bases between them. CDR3: CSASIDGWPEKLFF. The CDR3 bases are TGCAGTGCTAGTATCGACGGCTGGCCGGAAAAACTGTTTTTT.

The CDR3 loop reads CSARTPDHKETQYF. The DNA for the CDR3 is TGCAGTGCTAGAACTCCGGACCATAAAGAGACCCAGTACTTC. The J gene is TRBJ2-5, the V gene TRBV20-1, with D hard to call. Trimming removed 2 bases at V and 3 bases at J, with 13 bases between. There are 14 residues in the CDR3. Germline loops: CDR1 DFQATT, CDR2 SNEGSKA (reference sequence).